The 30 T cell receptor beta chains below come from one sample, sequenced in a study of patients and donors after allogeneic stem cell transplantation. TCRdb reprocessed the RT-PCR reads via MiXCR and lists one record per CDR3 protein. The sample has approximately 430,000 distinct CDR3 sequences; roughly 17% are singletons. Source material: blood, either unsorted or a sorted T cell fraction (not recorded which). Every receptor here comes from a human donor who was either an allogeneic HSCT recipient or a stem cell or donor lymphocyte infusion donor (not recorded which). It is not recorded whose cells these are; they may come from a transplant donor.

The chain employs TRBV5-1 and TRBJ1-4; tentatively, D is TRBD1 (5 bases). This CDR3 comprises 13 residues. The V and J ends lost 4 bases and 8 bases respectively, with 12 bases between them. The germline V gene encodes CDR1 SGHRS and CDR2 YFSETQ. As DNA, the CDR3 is TGCGCCAGCAGCCCGCAGGGAAACGAAAAACTGTTTTTT. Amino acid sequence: CASSPQGNEKLFF.

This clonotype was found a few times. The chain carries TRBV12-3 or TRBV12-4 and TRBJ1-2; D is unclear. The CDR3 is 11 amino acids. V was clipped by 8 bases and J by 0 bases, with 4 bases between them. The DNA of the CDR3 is TGTGCCAGCTGGACTAACTATGGCTACACCTTC. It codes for CASWTNYGYTF.

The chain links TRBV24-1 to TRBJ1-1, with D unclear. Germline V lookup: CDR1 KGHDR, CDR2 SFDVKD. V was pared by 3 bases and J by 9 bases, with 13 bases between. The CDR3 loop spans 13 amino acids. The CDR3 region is CATSDITKDKAFF. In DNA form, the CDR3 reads TGTGCCACCAGTGATATAACAAAGGATAAAGCTTTCTTT.

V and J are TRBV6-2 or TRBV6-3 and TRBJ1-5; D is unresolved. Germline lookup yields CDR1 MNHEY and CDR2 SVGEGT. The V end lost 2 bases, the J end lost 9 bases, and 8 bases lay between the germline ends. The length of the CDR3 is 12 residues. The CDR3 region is CASSYLEGPQHF. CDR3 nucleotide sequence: TGTGCCAGCAGTTACCTGGAAGGGCCCCAGCATTTT.

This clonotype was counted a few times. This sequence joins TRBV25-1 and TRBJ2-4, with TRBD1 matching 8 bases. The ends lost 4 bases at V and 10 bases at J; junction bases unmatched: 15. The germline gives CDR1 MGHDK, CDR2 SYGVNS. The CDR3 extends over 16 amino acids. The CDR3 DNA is TGTGCCAGCAGTGTTGGGACAGGCGTCCTCGGAGGGATTCAGTACTTC. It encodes CASSVGTGVLGGIQYF. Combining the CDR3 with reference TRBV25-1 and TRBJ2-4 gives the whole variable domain EADIYQTPRYLVIGTGKKITLECSQTMGHDKMYWYQQDPGMELHLIHYSYGVNSTEKGDLSSESTVSRIRTEHFPLTLESARPSHTSQYLCASSVGTGVLGGIQYFGAGTRLSVL.

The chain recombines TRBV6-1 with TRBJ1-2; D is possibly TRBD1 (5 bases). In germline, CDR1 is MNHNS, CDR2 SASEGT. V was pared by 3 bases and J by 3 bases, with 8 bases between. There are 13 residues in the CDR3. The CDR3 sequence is CASSDRVDYGYTF. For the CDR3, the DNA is TGTGCCAGCAGTGACAGGGTGGACTATGGCTACACCTTC.

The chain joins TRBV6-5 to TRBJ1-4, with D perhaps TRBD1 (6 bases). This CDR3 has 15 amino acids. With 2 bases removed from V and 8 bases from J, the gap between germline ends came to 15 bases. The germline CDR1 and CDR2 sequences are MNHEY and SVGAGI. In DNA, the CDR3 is TGTGCCAGCAGTTACGGGGGCAGGGTGGAAGAAAAACTGTTTTTT. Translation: CASSYGGRVEEKLFF.

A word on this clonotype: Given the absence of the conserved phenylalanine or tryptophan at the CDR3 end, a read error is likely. The CDR3 sequence is CASSLKAGKGETQYS. The DNA for the CDR3 is TGTGCCAGCAGCTTGAAGGCCGGGAAAGGAGAGACCCAGTACTCC. The chain links TRBV5-5 to TRBJ2-5, with D possibly TRBD2 on 5 matching bases. The CDR3 has 15 residues. CDR1 SGHKS and CDR2 YYEKEE come from the germline V gene (reference sequence). Trimming left V 1 base short and J 4 bases short, with 14 bases between.

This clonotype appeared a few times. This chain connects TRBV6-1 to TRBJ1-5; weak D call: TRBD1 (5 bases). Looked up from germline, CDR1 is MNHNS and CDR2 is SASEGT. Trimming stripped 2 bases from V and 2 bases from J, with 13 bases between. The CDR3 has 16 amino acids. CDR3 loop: CASSEHSGVRNQPQHF. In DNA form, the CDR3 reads TGTGCCAGCAGTGAACATTCGGGGGTTCGCAATCAGCCCCAGCATTTT.

The CDR3, as DNA: TGTGCCAGCAGCCCCCGACGGGGCACGCAGTATTTT. Protein product: CASSPRRGTQYF. This chain joins TRBV28 and TRBJ2-3; D may match TRBD1 or TRBD2 (5 bases each). V was pared by 6 bases and J by 9 bases, with 13 bases between. Germline CDR1 and CDR2: MDHEN and SYDVKM. CDR3 size: 12 residues. The full variable domain, with the rest looked up from reference TRBV28 and TRBJ2-3, is DVKVTQSSRYLVKRTGEKVFLECVQDMDHENMFWYRQDPGLGLRLIYFSYDVKMKEKGDIPEGYSVSREKKERFSLILESASTNQTSMYLCASSPRRGTQYFGPGTRLTVL.

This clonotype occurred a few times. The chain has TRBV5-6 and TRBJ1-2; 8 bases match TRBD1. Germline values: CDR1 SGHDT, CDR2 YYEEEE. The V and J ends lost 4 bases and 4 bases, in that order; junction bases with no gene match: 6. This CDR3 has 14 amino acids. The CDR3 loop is CASSGTGPSYGYTF. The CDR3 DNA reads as TGTGCCAGCAGCGGGACAGGTCCCAGCTATGGCTACACCTTC. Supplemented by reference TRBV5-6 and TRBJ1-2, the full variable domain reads DAGVTQSPTHLIKTRGQQVTLRCSPKSGHDTVSWYQQALGQGPQFIFQYYEEEERQRGNFPDRFSGHQFPNYSSELNVNALLLGDSALYLCASSGTGPSYGYTFGSGTRLTVV.

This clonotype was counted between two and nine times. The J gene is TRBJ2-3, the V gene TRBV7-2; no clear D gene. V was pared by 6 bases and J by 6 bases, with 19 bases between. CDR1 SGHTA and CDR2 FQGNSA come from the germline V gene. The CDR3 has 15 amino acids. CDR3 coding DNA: TGTGCCAGCAGAAAACGCCCGGCCGGGTATGATACGCAGTATTTT. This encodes CASRKRPAGYDTQYF.

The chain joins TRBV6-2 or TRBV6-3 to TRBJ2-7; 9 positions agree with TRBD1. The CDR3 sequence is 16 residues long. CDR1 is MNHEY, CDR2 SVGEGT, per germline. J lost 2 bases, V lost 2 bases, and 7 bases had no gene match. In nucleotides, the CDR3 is TGTGCCAGCAGTTACCCAACAGGGGGCTTGGCCTACGAGCAGTACTTC. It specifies CASSYPTGGLAYEQYF.

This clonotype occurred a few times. CDR3 DNA: TGTGCCAGCAGCCGTCCGGTCGGGGGCACAGATACGCAGTATTTT. Amino acids: CASSRPVGGTDTQYF. The chain employs TRBV6-1 and TRBJ2-3, with a tentative D call TRBD2 (5 bases). V gave up 6 bases and J gave up 1 base, with 14 bases separating them. Germline V gene data show CDR1 as MNHNS and CDR2 as SASEGT. The CDR3 runs 15 residues.

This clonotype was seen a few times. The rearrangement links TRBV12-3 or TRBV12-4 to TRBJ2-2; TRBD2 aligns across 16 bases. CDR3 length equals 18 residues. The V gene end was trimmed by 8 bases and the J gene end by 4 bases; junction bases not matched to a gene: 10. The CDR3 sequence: CASYLGTSGRDGTGELFF. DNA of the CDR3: TGTGCCAGCTACCTAGGGACTAGCGGGAGGGATGGCACCGGGGAGCTGTTTTTT.

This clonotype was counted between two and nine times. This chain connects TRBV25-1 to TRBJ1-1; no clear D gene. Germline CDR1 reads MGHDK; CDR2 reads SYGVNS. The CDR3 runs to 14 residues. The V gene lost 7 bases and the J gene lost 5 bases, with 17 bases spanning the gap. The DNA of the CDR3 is TGTGCCAGCACCCTAGGACCCCTGGTGACTGAAGCTTTCTTT. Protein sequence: CASTLGPLVTEAFF.

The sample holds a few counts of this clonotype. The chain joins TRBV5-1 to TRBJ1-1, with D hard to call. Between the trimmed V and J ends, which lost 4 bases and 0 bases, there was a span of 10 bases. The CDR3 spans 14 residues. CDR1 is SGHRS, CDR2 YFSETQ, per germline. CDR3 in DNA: TGCGCCAGCAGCCTCCAGACACTGAACACTGAAGCTTTCTTT. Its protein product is CASSLQTLNTEAFF.

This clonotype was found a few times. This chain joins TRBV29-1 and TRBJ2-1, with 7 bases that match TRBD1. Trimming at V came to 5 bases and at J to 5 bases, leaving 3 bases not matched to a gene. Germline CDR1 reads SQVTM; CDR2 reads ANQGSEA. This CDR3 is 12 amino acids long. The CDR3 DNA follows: TGCAGCGTTCACAGGGGTCACAATGAGCAGTTCTTC. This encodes CSVHRGHNEQFF.

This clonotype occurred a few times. The CDR3: CAIRGLEETQYF. CDR3 nucleotides: TGTGCCATCAGGGGACTAGAGGAGACCCAGTACTTC. The chain employs TRBV10-3 and TRBJ2-5; 8 nucleotides match TRBD2. Germline V gives CDR1 ENHRY, CDR2 SYGVKD. V was pared by 6 bases and J by 5 bases, with 2 bases of the junction left unmatched. This CDR3 has 12 amino acids.

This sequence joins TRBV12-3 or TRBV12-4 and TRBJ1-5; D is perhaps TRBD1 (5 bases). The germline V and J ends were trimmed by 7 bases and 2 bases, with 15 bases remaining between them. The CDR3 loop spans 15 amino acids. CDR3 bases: TGTGCCAGCACCCGTGGCGGGGGTGGCAATCAGCCCCAGCATTTT. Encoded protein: CASTRGGGGNQPQHF.

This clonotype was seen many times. CDR3 nucleotides: TGCAGTGCTACTAGTTGGGGCACAGATACGCAGTATTTT. This translates into CSATSWGTDTQYF. The J gene is TRBJ2-3, the V gene TRBV20-1; D not certain. The CDR3 totals 13 residues. V lost 4 bases and J lost 1, with 9 bases in between. Germline CDR1 DFQATT, CDR2 SNEGSKA (reference sequence).

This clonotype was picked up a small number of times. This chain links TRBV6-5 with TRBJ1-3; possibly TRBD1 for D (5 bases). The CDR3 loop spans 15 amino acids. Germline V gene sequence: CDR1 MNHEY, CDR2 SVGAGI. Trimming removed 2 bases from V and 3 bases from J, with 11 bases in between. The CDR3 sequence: CASSYRGVGGNTIYF. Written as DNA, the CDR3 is TGTGCCAGCAGTTACAGAGGGGTGGGTGGAAACACCATATATTTT.

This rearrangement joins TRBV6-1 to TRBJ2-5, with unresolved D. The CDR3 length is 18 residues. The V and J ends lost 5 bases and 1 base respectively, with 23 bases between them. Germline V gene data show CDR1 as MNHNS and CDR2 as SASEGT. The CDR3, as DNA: TGTGCCAGCAGTCGCTATACGACCAAAAACAACTTCCAAGAGACCCAGTACTTC. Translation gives CASSRYTTKNNFQETQYF.

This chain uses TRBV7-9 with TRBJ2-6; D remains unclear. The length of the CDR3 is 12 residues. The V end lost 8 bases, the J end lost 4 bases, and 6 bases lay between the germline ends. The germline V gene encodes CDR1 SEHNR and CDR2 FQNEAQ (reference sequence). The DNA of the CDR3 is TGTGCCAGCCCCCCAGGGGCCAACGTCCTGACTTTC. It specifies CASPPGANVLTF.

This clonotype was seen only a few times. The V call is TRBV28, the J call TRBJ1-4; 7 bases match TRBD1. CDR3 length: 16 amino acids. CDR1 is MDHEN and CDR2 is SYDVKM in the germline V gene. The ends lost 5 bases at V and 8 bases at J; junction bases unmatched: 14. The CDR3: CASSPRERQGKEKLFF. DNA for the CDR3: TGTGCCAGCAGTCCCCGTGAGAGACAGGGCAAGGAAAAACTGTTTTTT.

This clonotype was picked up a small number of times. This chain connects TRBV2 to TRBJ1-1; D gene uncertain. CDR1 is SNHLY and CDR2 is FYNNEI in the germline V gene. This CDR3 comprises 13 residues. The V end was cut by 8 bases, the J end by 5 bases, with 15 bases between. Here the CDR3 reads CASHSGGITEAFF. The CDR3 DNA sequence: TGTGCCAGCCATTCAGGAGGGATAACTGAAGCTTTCTTT.

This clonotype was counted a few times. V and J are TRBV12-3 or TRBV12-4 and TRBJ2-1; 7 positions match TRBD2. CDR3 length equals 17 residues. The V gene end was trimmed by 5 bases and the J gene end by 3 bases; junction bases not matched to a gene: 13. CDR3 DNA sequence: TGTGCCAGCAGTACGGAGAGCGGGGCCAACCTCTACAATGAGCAGTTCTTC. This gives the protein CASSTESGANLYNEQFF.

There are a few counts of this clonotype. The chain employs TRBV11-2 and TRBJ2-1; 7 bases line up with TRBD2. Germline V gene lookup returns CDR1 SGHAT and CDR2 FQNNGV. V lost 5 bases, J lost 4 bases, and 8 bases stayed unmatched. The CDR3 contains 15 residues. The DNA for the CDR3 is TGTGCCAGCAGCGTGACTAGCCCCCTTTACAATGAGCAGTTCTTC. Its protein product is CASSVTSPLYNEQFF.

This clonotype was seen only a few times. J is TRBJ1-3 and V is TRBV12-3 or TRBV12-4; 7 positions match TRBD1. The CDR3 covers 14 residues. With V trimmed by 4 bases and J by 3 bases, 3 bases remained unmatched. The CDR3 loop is CASSSRGLGNTIYF. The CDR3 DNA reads TGTGCCAGCAGTTCTAGGGGGCTTGGAAACACCATATATTTT.

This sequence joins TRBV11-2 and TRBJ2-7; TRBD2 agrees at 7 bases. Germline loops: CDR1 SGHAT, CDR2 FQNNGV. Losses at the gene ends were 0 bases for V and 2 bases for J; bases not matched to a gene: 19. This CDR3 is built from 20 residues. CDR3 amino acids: CASSLDGPLGWAGVAYEQYF. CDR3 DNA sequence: TGTGCCAGCAGCTTAGATGGGCCCTTGGGTTGGGCGGGAGTGGCCTACGAGCAGTACTTC.